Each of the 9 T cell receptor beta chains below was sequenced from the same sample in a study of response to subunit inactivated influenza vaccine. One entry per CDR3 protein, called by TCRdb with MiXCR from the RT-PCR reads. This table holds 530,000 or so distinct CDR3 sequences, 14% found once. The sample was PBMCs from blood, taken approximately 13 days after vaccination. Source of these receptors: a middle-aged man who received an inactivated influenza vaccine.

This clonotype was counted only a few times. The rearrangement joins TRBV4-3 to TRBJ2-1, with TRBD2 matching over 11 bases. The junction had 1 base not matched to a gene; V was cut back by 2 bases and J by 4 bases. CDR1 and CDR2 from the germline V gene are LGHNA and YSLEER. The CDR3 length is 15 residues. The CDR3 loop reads CASSQSSGGYNEQFF. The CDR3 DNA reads TGCGCCAGCAGCCAATCTAGCGGGGGGTACAATGAGCAGTTCTTC.

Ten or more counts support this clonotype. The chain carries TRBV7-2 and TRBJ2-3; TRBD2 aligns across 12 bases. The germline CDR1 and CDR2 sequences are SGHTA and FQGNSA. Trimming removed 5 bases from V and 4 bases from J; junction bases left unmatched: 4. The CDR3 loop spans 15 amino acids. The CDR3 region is CASSRLAGAADTQYF. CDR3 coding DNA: TGTGCCAGCAGCAGACTAGCGGGAGCAGCAGATACGCAGTATTTT.

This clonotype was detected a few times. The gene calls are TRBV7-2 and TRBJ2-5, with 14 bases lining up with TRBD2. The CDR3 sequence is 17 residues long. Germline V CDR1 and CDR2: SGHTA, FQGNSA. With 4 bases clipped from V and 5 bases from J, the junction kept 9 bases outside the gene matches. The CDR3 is CASSSPGLAGVRETQYF. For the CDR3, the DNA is TGTGCCAGCAGCTCCCCGGGACTAGCGGGAGTAAGGGAGACCCAGTACTTC.

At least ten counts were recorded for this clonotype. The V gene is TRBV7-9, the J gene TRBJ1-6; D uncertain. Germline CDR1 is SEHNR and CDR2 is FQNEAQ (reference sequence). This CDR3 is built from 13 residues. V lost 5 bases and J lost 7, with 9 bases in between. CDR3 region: CASSAEGNSPLHF. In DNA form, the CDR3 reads TGTGCCAGCAGCGCCGAGGGAAATTCACCCCTCCACTTT.

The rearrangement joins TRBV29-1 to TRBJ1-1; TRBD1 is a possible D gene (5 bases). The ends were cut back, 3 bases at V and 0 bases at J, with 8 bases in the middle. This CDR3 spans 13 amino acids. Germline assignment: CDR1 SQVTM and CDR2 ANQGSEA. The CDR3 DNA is TGCAGCGTTGAGGACATCTTGAACACTGAAGCTTTCTTT. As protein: CSVEDILNTEAFF. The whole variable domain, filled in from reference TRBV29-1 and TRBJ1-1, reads SAVISQKPSRDICQRGTSLTIQCQVDSQVTMMFWYRQQPGQSLTLIATANQGSEATYESGFVIDKFPISRPNLTFSTLTVSNMSPEDSSIYLCSVEDILNTEAFFGQGTRLTVV.

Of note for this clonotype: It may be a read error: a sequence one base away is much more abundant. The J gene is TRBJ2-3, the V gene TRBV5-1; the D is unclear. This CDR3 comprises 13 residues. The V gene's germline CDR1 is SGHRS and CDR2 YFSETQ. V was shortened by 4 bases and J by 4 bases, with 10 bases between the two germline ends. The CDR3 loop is CASSDPWADTQYF. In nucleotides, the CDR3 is TGCGCCAGCAGCGACCCATGGGCAGATACGCAGTATTTT. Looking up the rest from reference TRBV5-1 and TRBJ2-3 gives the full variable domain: KAGVTQTPRYLIKTRGQQVTLSCSPISGHRSVSWYQQTPGQGLQFLFEYFSETQRNKGNFPGRFSGRQFSNSRSEMNVSTLELGDSALYLCASSDPWADTQYFGPGTRLTVL.

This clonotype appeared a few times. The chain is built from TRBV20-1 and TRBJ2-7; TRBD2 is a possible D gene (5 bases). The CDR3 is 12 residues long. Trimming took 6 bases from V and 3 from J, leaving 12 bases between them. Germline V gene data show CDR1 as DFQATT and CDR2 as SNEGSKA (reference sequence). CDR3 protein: CSASDEGYEQYF. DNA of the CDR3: TGCAGTGCCTCAGATGAGGGCTACGAGCAGTACTTC.

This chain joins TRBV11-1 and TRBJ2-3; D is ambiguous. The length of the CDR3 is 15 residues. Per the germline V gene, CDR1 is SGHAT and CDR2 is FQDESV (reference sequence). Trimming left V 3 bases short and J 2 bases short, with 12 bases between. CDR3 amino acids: CASSLTRPPTDTQYF. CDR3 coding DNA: TGTGCCAGCAGCTTGACGCGGCCCCCCACAGATACGCAGTATTTT.

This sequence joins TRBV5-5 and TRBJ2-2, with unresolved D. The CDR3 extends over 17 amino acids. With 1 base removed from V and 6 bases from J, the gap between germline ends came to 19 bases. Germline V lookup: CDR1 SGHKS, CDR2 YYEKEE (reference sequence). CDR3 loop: CASSLTLRTTDAGELFF. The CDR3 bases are TGTGCCAGCAGCTTGACTCTGCGGACGACGGATGCCGGGGAGCTGTTTTTT.